The 29 T cell receptor beta chains in this list originate from one sample, sequenced in a study of T-cell memory formation after mild COVID-19. TCRdb re-called the 5' RACE reads with MiXCR, one entry per CDR3 protein. This table holds 150,000 to 200,000 distinct CDR3 sequences, approximately 10% found once. Sample: PBMCs or a T cell subset sorted from them (not recorded which). Every receptor here comes from a young man who had mild COVID-19 (a few samples of this study predate the infection). Cell type and time point are not known.

This sequence joins TRBV28 and TRBJ2-7; no clear D. V shed 6 bases and J shed 5 bases, with 8 bases lying between them. Germline V gene lookup returns CDR1 MDHEN and CDR2 SYDVKM. There are 11 residues in the CDR3. The CDR3: CASRGIDEQYV. CDR3 DNA sequence: TGTGCCAGCAGGGGGATTGACGAGCAGTACGTC.

This clonotype came up a few times. The chain is built from TRBV9 and TRBJ2-3; D uncertain. The CDR3 loop spans 14 amino acids. The germline V and J ends were trimmed by 2 bases and 2 bases, with 9 bases remaining between them. In germline, CDR1 is SGDLS, CDR2 YYNGEE. The CDR3 DNA reads TGTGCCAGCAGCGTCATACTCGACACAGATACGCAGTATTTT. This codes for CASSVILDTDTQYF.

The gene calls are TRBV3-1 and TRBJ2-1, with D maybe TRBD1 (5 bases). The germline gives CDR1 LGHDT, CDR2 YNNKEL (reference sequence). V lost 1 base and J 10 bases, leaving 14 bases between the germline ends. This CDR3 region has 14 residues. The CDR3 sequence: CASSQGGQRREQFF. The CDR3 DNA follows: TGTGCCAGCAGCCAAGGGGGCCAGCGTCGGGAGCAGTTCTTC.

The chain joins TRBV12-3 or TRBV12-4 to TRBJ1-6; a weak D match, TRBD1 (5 bases). With 7 bases removed from V and 10 bases from J, the gap between germline ends came to 20 bases. The CDR3 has 15 residues. CDR3 sequence (DNA): TGTGCCAGCACCCGTGGGGGTAACCGGCACTCACCCCTCCACTTT. Residues: CASTRGGNRHSPLHF.

CDR3 loop: CASSGTARLETQYF. CDR3 coding DNA: TGCGCCAGCAGCGGGACGGCGAGACTGGAGACCCAGTACTTC. The chain is built from TRBV4-1 and TRBJ2-5; either TRBD1 or TRBD2 may supply D (5 bases each). The CDR3 length is 14 residues. CDR1 and CDR2 (germline): MGHRA, YSYEKL. Trimming removed 5 bases from V and 5 bases from J, with 15 bases in between.

This clonotype has only a few counts. CDR3 in amino acids: CASSNSFTETQYF. CDR3 bases: TGTGCCAGCTCAAATAGTTTTACGGAGACCCAGTACTTC. V and J are TRBV18 and TRBJ2-5, with D unresolved. The germline V gene encodes CDR1 KGHSH and CDR2 LQKENI. With 5 bases removed from V and 5 bases from J, the gap between germline ends came to 12 bases. The CDR3 has 13 amino acids.

The V gene is TRBV9, the J gene TRBJ1-2; D uncertain. CDR1 SGDLS and CDR2 YYNGEE come from the germline V gene. The CDR3 is 15 amino acids. V lost 3 bases to trimming and J lost 5 bases, with 17 bases between them. CDR3 DNA sequence: TGTGCCAGCAGCGCGCAACACTCGGACCCTTATGGCTACACCTTC. Translation: CASSAQHSDPYGYTF.

The sample holds many counts of this clonotype. The chain recombines TRBV18 with TRBJ2-3; a weak D match, TRBD1 (6 bases). There are 13 residues in the CDR3. Trimming stripped 3 bases from V and 4 bases from J, with 8 bases between. Germline V lookup: CDR1 KGHSH, CDR2 LQKENI. The CDR3 bases are TGTGCCAGCTCACCGACAGGAGCAGATACGCAGTATTTT. Its translation is CASSPTGADTQYF.

The chain uses TRBV7-3 and TRBJ2-3, with D unresolved. The V gene lost 5 bases and the J gene lost 0 bases, with 12 bases spanning the gap. The CDR3 runs to 15 residues. Germline V CDR1 and CDR2: SGHTA, FQGTGA. The CDR3 DNA follows: TGTGCCAGCAGCCTCAACTCGCTAAGCACAGATACGCAGTATTTT. As protein: CASSLNSLSTDTQYF.

This clonotype has more than one count but fewer than ten. The V and J genes are TRBV11-2 and TRBJ2-2; D perhaps matches TRBD1 (6 bases). Germline V gene sequence: CDR1 SGHAT, CDR2 FQNNGV. The CDR3 spans 16 residues. V lost 1 base to trimming and J lost 5 bases, with 14 bases between them. Here the CDR3 reads CASSLGGHSLTGELFF. CDR3 nucleotides: TGTGCCAGCAGCTTAGGGGGACACTCCCTTACCGGGGAGCTGTTTTTT.

This clonotype was seen ten or more times. The DNA of the CDR3 is TGCGCCAGCAGCCAGGGGGCGCAAGGCACTGAAGCTTTCTTT. Residues: CASSQGAQGTEAFF. This chain connects TRBV5-1 to TRBJ1-1, with TRBD1 matching over 8 bases. CDR1 and CDR2 from the germline V gene are SGHRS and YFSETQ. This CDR3 is built from 14 residues. With V trimmed by 4 bases and J by 4 bases, 6 bases remained unmatched. Combining the CDR3 with reference TRBV5-1 and TRBJ1-1 gives the whole variable domain KAGVTQTPRYLIKTRGQQVTLSCSPISGHRSVSWYQQTPGQGLQFLFEYFSETQRNKGNFPGRFSGRQFSNSRSEMNVSTLELGDSALYLCASSQGAQGTEAFFGQGTRLTVV.

This clonotype was detected a few times. The V call is TRBV6-5, the J call TRBJ2-7; D unresolved. The length of the CDR3 is 13 residues. Germline CDR1 reads MNHEY; CDR2 reads SVGAGI. V lost 5 bases, J lost 3 bases, and 11 bases lay in between. The CDR3 sequence: CASSADLIYEQYF. The CDR3 bases are TGTGCCAGCAGTGCAGACTTAATCTACGAGCAGTACTTC.

The genes are TRBV13 and TRBJ1-2; D is undetermined. CDR1 is PRHDT and CDR2 is FYEKMQ in the germline V gene (reference sequence). The germline V and J ends were trimmed by 1 base and 8 bases, with 8 bases remaining between them. The CDR3 covers 12 residues. CDR3 amino acids: CASSLASGGYTF. DNA for the CDR3: TGTGCCAGCAGCTTAGCTTCGGGCGGCTACACCTTC.

This clonotype was counted between two and nine times. V usage is TRBV27 and J usage is TRBJ1-2; TRBD1 aligns across 7 bases. The CDR3 runs 17 residues. J gave up 4 bases and V 7 bases, and 18 bases lay outside the gene matches. Looked up from germline, CDR1 is MNHEY and CDR2 is SMNVEV (reference sequence). The CDR3 nucleotides read TGTGCCAGCACTCTCTTTGGGCCTGGGCAGGGGGGCTATGGCTACACCTTC. Translating it yields CASTLFGPGQGGYGYTF.

This clonotype was counted a few times. The rearrangement links TRBV24-1 to TRBJ2-3, with D possibly being TRBD1 or TRBD2 (5 bases each). The germline V gene encodes CDR1 KGHDR and CDR2 SFDVKD. Trimming took off 0 bases at V and 0 bases at J, with 9 bases between the two ends. The length of the CDR3 is 16 residues. The CDR3, as DNA: TGTGCCACCAGTGATTTGTCGGGACCTAGCACAGATACGCAGTATTTT. This translates into CATSDLSGPSTDTQYF.

The table lists this clonotype with a few counts. V usage is TRBV12-3 or TRBV12-4 and J usage is TRBJ1-5; tentatively, D is TRBD1 (5 bases). V lost 6 bases, J lost 0 bases, and 12 bases lay in between. This CDR3 comprises 15 residues. Here the CDR3 DNA reads TGTGCCAGCAGACCACAGGCTTATAGCAATCAGCCCCAGCATTTT. It specifies CASRPQAYSNQPQHF.

J is TRBJ1-2 and V is TRBV21-1; the table gives TRBD1 as D, unverified against the DNA. TRBV21-1 is an annotated pseudogene. CDR3 size: 14 residues. The CDR3, as DNA: TGTGCCAGCAGCAAAGGGGCACAGGGTAATGACGACACCTTC. Protein: CASSKGAQGNDDTF.

This clonotype was counted many times. The rearrangement uses TRBV12-3 or TRBV12-4 and TRBJ2-3; the D is unclear. Trimming took 6 bases from V and 6 from J, leaving 7 bases between them. The CDR3 length is 11 residues. CDR3 residues: CASSYWDTQYF. In DNA, the CDR3 is TGTGCCAGCAGCTATTGGGATACGCAGTATTTT.

There are many counts of this clonotype. The chain carries TRBV5-1 and TRBJ1-5, with a weak D call TRBD1 (5 bases). The CDR3 runs 15 residues. Trimming pared 0 bases from V and 7 bases from J, leaving 14 bases between. CDR1 is SGHRS, CDR2 YFSETQ, per germline. The CDR3 region has the DNA TGCGCCAGCAGCTTGGACGGGGGGAGTGGACAGCCCCAGCATTTT. Its translation is CASSLDGGSGQPQHF.

The chain recombines TRBV29-1 with TRBJ2-2; D uncertain. V was cut by 4 bases and J by 2 bases, with 5 bases left in between. Germline CDR1 is SQVTM and CDR2 is ANQGSEA. The CDR3 is 12 residues long. The CDR3 protein is CSVGFNTGELFF. DNA for the CDR3: TGCAGCGTTGGTTTTAACACCGGGGAGCTGTTTTTT.

This clonotype was seen more than once but under ten times. The V and J genes are TRBV12-3 or TRBV12-4 and TRBJ2-1; D is perhaps TRBD2 (5 bases). Trimming removed 9 bases from V and 3 bases from J, with 9 bases in between. The CDR3 extends over 12 amino acids. The CDR3 nucleotides are TGTGCCAGTGCTGAGGGCTACAATGAGCAGTTCTTC. Residues: CASAEGYNEQFF.

The sample holds a few counts of this clonotype. The chain uses TRBV7-9 and TRBJ1-1, with 10 nucleotides matching TRBD1. Per germline, CDR1 SEHNR and CDR2 FQNEAQ (reference sequence). After removal of 5 bases from V and 3 bases from J, the junction contained 9 bases not matched to a gene. This CDR3 comprises 16 residues. CDR3 loop: CASSAGTGELDTEAFF. Written as DNA, the CDR3 is TGTGCCAGCAGCGCAGGGACAGGGGAGCTGGACACTGAAGCTTTCTTT.

This clonotype was recorded a few times. This rearrangement joins TRBV2 to TRBJ1-2; 7 bases map to TRBD1. Trimming took 10 bases from V and 6 from J; bases not matched to a gene: 23. The CDR3 runs to 17 residues. The germline V gene encodes CDR1 SNHLY and CDR2 FYNNEI. The CDR3 DNA follows: TGTGCCACCAGGGGGGCGTTGACTTCGCACCCCTTGAATGGCTACACCTTC. This encodes CATRGALTSHPLNGYTF.

This clonotype was recorded many times. This chain joins TRBV2 and TRBJ1-2, with D unresolved. Trimming left V 5 bases short and J 4 bases short, with 14 bases between. CDR3 length equals 14 residues. Looked up from germline, CDR1 is SNHLY and CDR2 is FYNNEI. CDR3 in amino acids: CASSYEMVFYGYTF. For the CDR3, the DNA is TGTGCCAGCAGTTACGAAATGGTCTTCTATGGCTACACCTTC.

This clonotype occurred a few times. The chain is built from TRBV5-1 and TRBJ2-2, with 8 bases that match TRBD2. After removal of 0 bases from V and 4 bases from J, the junction contained 2 bases not matched to a gene. This CDR3 is 15 amino acids long. Germline assignment: CDR1 SGHRS and CDR2 YFSETQ. The CDR3 DNA reads TGCGCCAGCAGCTTGGACCGGGGGGGCACCGGGGAGCTGTTTTTT. Translating it yields CASSLDRGGTGELFF. Drawing the rest from reference TRBV5-1 and TRBJ2-2, the complete variable domain is KAGVTQTPRYLIKTRGQQVTLSCSPISGHRSVSWYQQTPGQGLQFLFEYFSETQRNKGNFPGRFSGRQFSNSRSEMNVSTLELGDSALYLCASSLDRGGTGELFFGEGSRLTVL.

This clonotype was picked up a small number of times. The J gene is TRBJ2-6, the V gene TRBV6-4; D is uncertain. The CDR3 sequence is 17 residues long. Germline V gene lookup returns CDR1 MRHNA and CDR2 SNTAGT. V was pared by 2 bases and J by 0 bases, with 11 bases between. In DNA, the CDR3 is TGTGCCAGCAGTGACGTCCCTCTAAGCTCTGGGGCCAACGTCCTGACTTTC. Protein sequence: CASSDVPLSSGANVLTF.

This clonotype was observed a few times. This chain joins TRBV6-1 and TRBJ2-5, with 9 bases aligning to TRBD2. V shed 5 bases and J 4 bases; nucleotides not matched to a gene: 8. This CDR3 spans 15 amino acids. CDR1 MNHNS and CDR2 SASEGT come from the germline V gene. The CDR3 coding sequence is TGTGCCAGCAGTCCCCAGAGCGGGGGGCGAGAGACCCAGTACTTC. It specifies CASSPQSGGRETQYF.

There are a few counts of this clonotype. This chain connects TRBV6-2 or TRBV6-3 to TRBJ2-5, with a weak D call TRBD2 (5 bases). Trimming removed 7 bases at V and 2 bases at J, with 14 bases between. The germline CDR1 and CDR2 sequences are MNHEY and SVGEGT. The CDR3 totals 14 residues. CDR3 protein: CASTQRAVQETQYF. The CDR3 bases are TGTGCCAGCACCCAGAGGGCTGTACAAGAGACCCAGTACTTC.

The chain recombines TRBV15 with TRBJ1-5; weak D call: TRBD1 (6 bases). Germline CDR1 LNHNV, CDR2 YYDKDF (reference sequence). Trimming shortened V by 4 bases and J by 2 bases, and 15 bases separated the two germline ends. CDR3 length: 16 residues. CDR3 region: CATSNRTGKGNQPQHF. The DNA for the CDR3 is TGTGCCACCAGCAATCGAACAGGGAAAGGCAATCAGCCCCAGCATTTT.